What follows are 16 T cell receptor beta chains derived from one specimen sequenced in a study of radiotherapy plus CTLA-4 blockade in lung cancer. The repertoire was sequenced with immunoSEQ multiplex PCR; TCRdb's copy has only in-frame clones and lacks some. Of around 100,000 clones listed, around 74% are singletons. The sample was peripheral blood, taken from a patient treated with radiotherapy plus ipilimumab. Receptors originate from a human donor with non-small cell lung cancer who had a partial response to radiotherapy plus ipilimumab. Some clones in this sample may be carry-over from other donors' samples.

The V gene is TRBV29-1, the J gene TRBJ1-2; possibly TRBD1 for D (5 bases). Germline CDR1 and CDR2: SQVTM and ANQGSEA. The CDR3 is made up of 15 amino acids. V gave up 2 bases and J gave up 8 bases, with 21 bases separating them. The DNA for the CDR3 is TGCAGCGTTGAAATGGGGGAGGTTCTTCTCGGGGGCTACACCTTC. It is translated as CSVEMGEVLLGGYTF.

V and J are TRBV29-1 and TRBJ1-4; D unclear. CDR3 length: 15 residues. V dropped 4 bases and J dropped 1 base, with 13 bases sitting between them. Germline V gene lookup returns CDR1 SQVTM and CDR2 ANQGSEA. CDR3 nucleotide sequence: TGCAGCGTTGTGGCTAATCGGGGAACTAATGAAAAACTGTTTTTT. It encodes CSVVANRGTNEKLFF.

The V and J genes are TRBV7-9 and TRBJ2-2, with 9 bases matching TRBD2. Looked up from germline, CDR1 is SEHNR and CDR2 is FQNEAQ (reference sequence). Trimming removed 7 bases from V and 6 bases from J; junction bases left unmatched: 9. The CDR3 has 15 residues. The CDR3 here is CASTSTAGGAGELFF. The CDR3 bases are TGTGCCAGCACCTCCACAGCGGGGGGAGCCGGGGAGCTGTTTTTT. The whole variable domain, remainder taken from reference TRBV7-9 and TRBJ2-2, is DTGVSQNPRHKITKRGQNVTFRCDPISEHNRLYWYRQTLGQGPEFLTYFQNEAQLEKSRLLSDRFSAERPKGSFSTLEIQRTEQGDSAMYLCASTSTAGGAGELFFGEGSRLTVL.

The chain carries TRBV29-1 and TRBJ2-7; D possibly corresponds to TRBD1 (5 bases). The ends were cut back, 3 bases at V and 0 bases at J, with 9 bases in the middle. Germline V CDR1 and CDR2: SQVTM, ANQGSEA. The CDR3 covers 13 residues. The CDR3: CSVDAGPSYEQYF. In nucleotides, the CDR3 is TGCAGCGTTGACGCAGGGCCCTCCTACGAGCAGTACTTC.

The chain recombines TRBV5-1 with TRBJ2-5; TRBD2 matches 14 bases. Trimming cost V 7 bases and J 4 bases; bases outside gene matches: 15. CDR3 length: 18 amino acids. In germline, CDR1 is SGHRS, CDR2 YFSETQ. Here the CDR3 reads CASGTLGLAGVSGETQYF. CDR3 in DNA: TGCGCCAGCGGAACCCTGGGACTAGCGGGAGTTTCGGGAGAGACCCAGTACTTC.

This chain joins TRBV29-1 and TRBJ2-7, with 13 nucleotides matching TRBD2. J lost 1 base, V lost 6 bases, and 9 bases had no gene match. The CDR3 has 16 residues. CDR1 is SQVTM and CDR2 is ANQGSEA in the germline V gene. CDR3 in DNA: TGCAGCGTGGCCGGGACTAGCGGGGCTATTTCCTACGAGCAGTACTTC. This translates into CSVAGTSGAISYEQYF.

This chain links TRBV4-2 with TRBJ2-5; 8 nucleotides agree with TRBD2. Looked up from germline, CDR1 is LGHNA and CDR2 is YNFKEQ. The CDR3 length is 17 residues. V shed 2 bases and J 4 bases; nucleotides not matched to a gene: 12. The CDR3 reads CASSQPTGTSFLETQYF. The CDR3, as DNA: TGTGCCAGCAGCCAACCCACAGGGACTAGTTTCCTAGAGACCCAGTACTTC.

The V call is TRBV7-2, the J call TRBJ2-3; possibly TRBD2 for D (7 bases). Germline CDR1 reads SGHTA; CDR2 reads FQGNSA. CDR3 size: 14 residues. Trimming took 3 bases from V and 9 from J, leaving 16 bases between them. CDR3 protein: CASSLGGGSVTQYF. The CDR3 bases are TGTGCCAGCAGCTTGGGGGGCGGGAGTGTCACGCAGTATTTT.

V is TRBV7-2 and J is TRBJ2-2; tentatively, D is TRBD1 (6 bases). The CDR3 loop spans 15 amino acids. From germline, CDR1 is SGHTA and CDR2 FQGNSA. Trimming stripped 5 bases from V and 5 bases from J, with 15 bases between. CDR3 sequence reads: CASSGLGTLTGELFF. The CDR3 region has the DNA TGTGCCAGCAGCGGACTCGGGACATTAACCGGGGAGCTGTTTTTT.

This clone was seen more than once but under ten times. The chain joins TRBV6-9 to TRBJ1-2; 8 bases match TRBD1. The CDR3 extends over 13 amino acids. CDR1 is MNHGY and CDR2 is SVAAGI in the germline V gene. Trimming removed 7 bases from V and 7 bases from J; junction bases left unmatched: 8. The CDR3 reads CASTEQGGGGYTF. DNA of the CDR3: TGTGCCAGCACCGAACAGGGGGGGGGTGGCTACACCTTC.

The chain has TRBV7-9 and TRBJ1-1; maybe TRBD1 (6 bases). This CDR3 is built from 14 residues. V gave up 6 bases and J gave up 7 bases, with 18 bases separating them. The germline V gene encodes CDR1 SEHNR and CDR2 FQNEAQ (reference sequence). The CDR3 sequence: CASSNVQDSFEAFF. CDR3 nucleotides: TGTGCCAGCAGTAACGTCCAGGACAGTTTTGAAGCTTTCTTT.

This rearrangement joins TRBV6-5 to TRBJ2-4, with TRBD2 matching 8 bases. Losses at the gene ends were 7 bases for V and 3 bases for J; bases not matched to a gene: 8. This CDR3 is built from 15 residues. CDR1 is MNHEY and CDR2 is SVGAGI in the germline V gene. CDR3 nucleotides: TGTGCCAGCACTCGAGCGGGAGAGGACAAAAACATTCAGTACTTC. Translation gives CASTRAGEDKNIQYF.

CDR3 in DNA: TGTGCCTGGAGTCCCCGGGCTGAAGCTTTCTTT. Amino acids: CAWSPRAEAFF. The rearrangement links TRBV30 to TRBJ1-1; D remains ambiguous. CDR1 GTSNPN and CDR2 SVGIG come from the germline V gene (reference sequence). The V gene lost 2 bases and the J gene lost 6 bases, with 7 bases spanning the gap. CDR3 length: 11 amino acids.

This clone was seen only a few times. The chain carries TRBV19 and TRBJ1-4, with 7 nucleotides matching TRBD1. The CDR3 spans 14 residues. Germline V gene sequence: CDR1 LNHDA, CDR2 SQIVND (reference sequence). Trimming took 10 bases from V and 4 from J; bases not matched to a gene: 9. The CDR3 region has the DNA TGTGCCACCCGGTTGGGACAGCTTAATGAAAAACTGTTTTTT. Its protein product is CATRLGQLNEKLFF.

This clone was seen a few times. The chain couples TRBV2 to TRBJ1-1; TRBD1 might be the D (6 bases). Germline lookup yields CDR1 SNHLY and CDR2 FYNNEI. The CDR3 is 12 amino acids. V gave up 5 bases and J gave up 7 bases, with 11 bases separating them. CDR3 coding DNA: TGTGCCAGCAGTAAACAGGGACGTGAAGCTTTCTTT. Its translation: CASSKQGREAFF.

J is TRBJ1-4 and V is TRBV7-6; a weak D match, TRBD1 (5 bases). Germline values: CDR1 SGHVS, CDR2 FNYEAQ. CDR3 length equals 14 residues. Deletions cut 5 bases from V and 4 bases from J, with 11 bases between. Written as DNA, the CDR3 is TGTGCCAGCAGCCAACAGGAGGGTAATGAAAAACTGTTTTTT. It codes for CASSQQEGNEKLFF.